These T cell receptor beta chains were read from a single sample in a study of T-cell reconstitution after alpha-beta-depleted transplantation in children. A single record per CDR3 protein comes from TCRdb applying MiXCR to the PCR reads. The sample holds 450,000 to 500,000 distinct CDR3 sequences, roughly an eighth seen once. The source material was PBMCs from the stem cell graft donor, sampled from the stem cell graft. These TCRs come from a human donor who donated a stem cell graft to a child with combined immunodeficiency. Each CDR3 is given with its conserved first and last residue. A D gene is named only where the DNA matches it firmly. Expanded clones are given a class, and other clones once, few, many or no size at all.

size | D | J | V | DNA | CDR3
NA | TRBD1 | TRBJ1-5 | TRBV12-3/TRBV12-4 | TGTGCCAGCAGTATTGACAGGGGGTCGGGGAGCAATCAGCCCCAGCATTTT | CASSIDRGSGSNQPQHF
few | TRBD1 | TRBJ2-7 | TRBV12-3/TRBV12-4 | TGTGCCAGCAGTACCGGGACAGCTTTCTACGAGCAGTACTTC | CASSTGTAFYEQYF
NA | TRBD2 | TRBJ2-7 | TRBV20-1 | TGCAGTGCTAGTACTCCGGCTAGCGGGAGCTACGAGCAGTACTTC | CSASTPASGSYEQYF
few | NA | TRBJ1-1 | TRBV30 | TGTGCCTGGAGTGTGCCGGACGTGTGGGGGAAGGGGACTGAAGCTTTCTTT | CAWSVPDVWGKGTEAFF
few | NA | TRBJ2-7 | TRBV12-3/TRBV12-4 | TGTGCCAGCAGGGTGAGGACGGGGGAGTCCTACGAGCAGTACTTC | CASRVRTGESYEQYF
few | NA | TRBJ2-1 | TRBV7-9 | TGTGCCAGCAGCTTAAAGGGCCCCCTTGAGCAGTTCTTC | CASSLKGPLEQFF
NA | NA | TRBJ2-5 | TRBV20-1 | TGCAGTGCTGCCGGTGGGGGGACACCCCAAGAGACCCAGTACTTC | CSAAGGGTPQETQYF
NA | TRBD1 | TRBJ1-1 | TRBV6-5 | TGTGCCAGCAGTCCCGAACAGGGGAGTGACACTGAAGCTTTCTTT | CASSPEQGSDTEAFF
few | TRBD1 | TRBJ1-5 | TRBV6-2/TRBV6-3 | TGTGCCAGCAGTGCCCGACCCAAGGGCAGGGGGAATCAGCCCCAGCATTTT | CASSARPKGRGNQPQHF
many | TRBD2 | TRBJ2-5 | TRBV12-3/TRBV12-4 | TGTGCCAGCAGCGGGGGACTACAAGAGACCCAGTACTTC | CASSGGLQETQYF
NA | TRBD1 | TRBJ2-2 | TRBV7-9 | TGTGCCAGCAGCCAAATACAGGGGTACACCGGGGAGCTGTTTTTT | CASSQIQGYTGELFF
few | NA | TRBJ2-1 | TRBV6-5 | TGTGCCAGCAGTTATAGTCGTCCGGATTCTTTTGAGCAGTTCTTC | CASSYSRPDSFEQFF
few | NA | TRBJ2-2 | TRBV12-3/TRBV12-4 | TGTGCCAGCGGCCCCGGGTTCACGAGGGGCACCGGGGAGCTGTTTTTT | CASGPGFTRGTGELFF
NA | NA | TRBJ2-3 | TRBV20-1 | TGCAGTGCCAGCCACAGGGAGGGCACAGATACGCAGTATTTT | CSASHREGTDTQYF
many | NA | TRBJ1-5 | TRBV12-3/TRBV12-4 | TGTGCCAGCAGCCACAACACAGGGTCCAGCAATCAGCCCCAGCATTTT | CASSHNTGSSNQPQHF
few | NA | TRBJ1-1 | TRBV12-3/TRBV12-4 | TGTGCCAGCAGTTTAACGTTGGGAACTGAAGCTTTCTTT | CASSLTLGTEAFF
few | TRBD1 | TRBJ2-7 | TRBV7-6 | TGTGCCAGCAGCTTGACAGGGGTTTTTAACGAGCAGTACTTC | CASSLTGVFNEQYF
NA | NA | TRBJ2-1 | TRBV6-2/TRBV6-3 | TGTGCCAGCAGTTACCCCTCCCAGGGAGGCTCCTACAATGAGCAGTTCTTC | CASSYPSQGGSYNEQFF
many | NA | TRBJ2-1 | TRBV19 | TGTGCCAGTAGCAACCTAATAGGAGGCGGTGGTGAGCAGTTCTTC | CASSNLIGGGGEQFF
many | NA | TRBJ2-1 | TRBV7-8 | TGTGCCAGCAGCTCAGGGGAGGGGTCCTACAATGAGCAGTTCTTC | CASSSGEGSYNEQFF
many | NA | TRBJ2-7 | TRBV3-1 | TGTGCCAGCAGCCCTCGGGCAGCCTACGAGCAGTACTTC | CASSPRAAYEQYF
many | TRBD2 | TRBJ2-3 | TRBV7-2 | TGTGCCAGCAGCTTAAGACCGCTAGCGGGCACAGATACGCAGTATTTT | CASSLRPLAGTDTQYF
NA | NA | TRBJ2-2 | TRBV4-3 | TGCGCCAGCAGCCAAGATCGGGGCAGGGTCGGCACCGGGGAGCTGTTTTTT | CASSQDRGRVGTGELFF
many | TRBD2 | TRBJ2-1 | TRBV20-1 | TGCAGTGCTACCAGATTGACTAGCGGGAGGAACAATGAGCAGTTCTTC | CSATRLTSGRNNEQFF
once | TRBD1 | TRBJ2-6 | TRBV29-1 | TGCAGCGTTGAAGCCCCCGAGGACAGGTTCCTCTCTGGGGCCAACGTCCTGACTTTC | CSVEAPEDRFLSGANVLTF
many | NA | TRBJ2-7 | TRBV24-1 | TGTGCCACCAGTTTTGGAGACGAGCAGTACTTC | CATSFGDEQYF
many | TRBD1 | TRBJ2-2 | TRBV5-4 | TGTGCCAGCAGTCCAACAGGGGGCGCGGGCACCGGGGAGCTGTTTTTT | CASSPTGGAGTGELFF
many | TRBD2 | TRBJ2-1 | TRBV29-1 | TGCAGCGTGCCGGGACTAGAGTACAATGAGCAGTTCTTC | CSVPGLEYNEQFF
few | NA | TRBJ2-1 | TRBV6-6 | TGTGCCAGCACCCCTGCGGGTAGCAATGAGCAGTTCTTC | CASTPAGSNEQFF
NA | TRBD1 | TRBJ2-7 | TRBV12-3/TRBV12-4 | TGTGCCAGCATGGGACCGGGACAGGGCTACGAGCAGTACTTC | CASMGPGQGYEQYF
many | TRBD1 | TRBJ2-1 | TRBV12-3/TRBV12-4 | TGTGCCAGCAGTCCACGACAGGGCCCCTCCGCGGTCTACAATGAGCAGTTCTTC | CASSPRQGPSAVYNEQFF
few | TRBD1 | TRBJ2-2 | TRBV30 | TGTGCCTGGAACTCCGGGACAGCCACCGGGGAGCTGTTTTTT | CAWNSGTATGELFF
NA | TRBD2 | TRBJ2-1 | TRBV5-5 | TGTGCCAGCAGCTCCCCGGGACTAGCGTATAATGAGCAGTTCTTC | CASSSPGLAYNEQFF
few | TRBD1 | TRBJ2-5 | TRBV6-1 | TGTGCCAGCAGGGGACAGGGGTACGGGGACCAAGAGACCCAGTACTTC | CASRGQGYGDQETQYF
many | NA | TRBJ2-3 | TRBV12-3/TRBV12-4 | TGTGCCAGCAGTTTGTGGGGCTCTAGCACAGATACGCAGTATTTT | CASSLWGSSTDTQYF
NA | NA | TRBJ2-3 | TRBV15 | TGTGCCACCAGCAGAGATCTGGAGGGCACAGATACGCAGTATTTT | CATSRDLEGTDTQYF